This TCR beta chain was sequenced during a study of CD8+CD57+ T cells in acquired aplastic anemia. The germline V and J ends were trimmed by 6 bases and 1 base, with 13 bases remaining between them. The CDR3 covers 14 residues. Sequenced patients had shown CD8+CD57+ cell expansion by flow cytometry. A note on this clonotype: Its antigen remains unknown.

Genomic DNA provided the template from which TCR beta VDJ and CDR3 profiles were obtained. TCRdb re-derived calls from the reads in MiXCR, one entry per CDR3 protein. The data show approximately 300,000 distinct CDR3 sequences, around three fifths seen once. Study conclusions and caveats: Patients and controls shared just under 30 CD8+ CDR3 sequences, highly expressed in patients.

The receptor's source is a human donor with aplastic anemia. The chain has TRBV12-3 or TRBV12-4 and TRBJ2-7; the D gene is possibly TRBD2 (6 bases). Sequencing used sorted CD4+, CD8+, or CD8+CD57+ T cells (not recorded which) from PBMCs. CDR3 loop: CASSLAYASYEQYF. The DNA for the CDR3 is TGTGCCAGCAGCCTAGCGTATGCATCCTACGAGCAGTACTTC.